This TCR beta chain is from a study of cytotoxic CD8 clonotypes in ibrutinib-treated CLL. Here immunoSEQ multiplex PCR was the method, and the copy in TCRdb shows in-frame clones only, minus some. Altogether about 85,000 clones are present, around 75% being singletons, with the ten largest covering more than 4.5%. From cryopreserved PBMCs came 2 to 2.5 micrograms of genomic DNA used for TCR beta libraries. V lost 0 bases and J lost 4; bases outside the gene matches: 6. This CDR3 comprises 15 residues. CDR1 is SGHNT, CDR2 YYREEE, per germline (reference sequence). The chain combines TRBV5-4 with TRBJ2-7; TRBD2 agrees at 8 bases. The clonotype comes from a human donor with chronic lymphocytic leukemia. Sequenced here: PBMCs, sampled after 12 months of ibrutinib treatment. CDR3 nucleotides: TGTGCCAGCAGCTTGGGCGGGGGGAATTTGTACGAGCAGTACTTC. It specifies CASSLGGGNLYEQYF.